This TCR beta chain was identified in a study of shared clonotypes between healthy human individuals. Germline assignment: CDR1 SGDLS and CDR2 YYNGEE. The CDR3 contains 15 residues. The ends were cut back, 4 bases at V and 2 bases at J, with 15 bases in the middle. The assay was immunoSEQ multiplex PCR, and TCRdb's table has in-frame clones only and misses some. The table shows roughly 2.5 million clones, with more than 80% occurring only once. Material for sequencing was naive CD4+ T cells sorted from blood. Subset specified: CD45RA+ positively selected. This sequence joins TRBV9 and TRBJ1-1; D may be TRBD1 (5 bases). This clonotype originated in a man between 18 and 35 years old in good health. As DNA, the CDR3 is TGTGCCAGCAGCATTGGCGGGGCGATCAACACTGAAGCTTTCTTT. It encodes CASSIGGAINTEAFF.